Listed below are T cell receptor beta chains from one sample, sequenced in a study of T cell responses to AZD1222 COVID-19 vaccine. Here immunoSEQ multiplex PCR was the method, and the copy in TCRdb shows in-frame clones only, minus some. This table has some 150,000 clones, approximately 88% appearing once. Sequencing was performed on peripheral blood, taken on day 0 of AZD1222 vaccination. Receptors originate from an adult in good health. Both conserved end residues are part of each CDR3. Fields, in order: V gene, J gene, D gene, clone size, CDR3 DNA, CDR3 protein. A D gene is named only where the DNA matches it firmly. A row's size may be missing; if present it is once, few, many or a size class.

V: TRBV27
J: TRBJ2-2
D: TRBD1
size: .
DNA: TGTGCCAGCAGTACTAACAGGGGTGAAGGGGAGCTGTTTTTT
CDR3: CASSTNRGEGELFF

V: TRBV30
J: TRBJ1-5
D: .
size: .
DNA: TGTGCCTGGAAGGGAAATCAGCCCCAGCATTTT
CDR3: CAWKGNQPQHF

V: TRBV12-3/TRBV12-4
J: TRBJ2-3
D: TRBD1
size: .
DNA: TGTGCCAGCAACCAGGGGGTGCCAGATACGCAGTATTTT
CDR3: CASNQGVPDTQYF

V: TRBV11-2
J: TRBJ2-2
D: .
size: .
DNA: TGTGCCAGCAGCTTAGTCGGGGAGCTGTTTTTT
CDR3: CASSLVGELFF

V: TRBV9
J: TRBJ2-5
D: TRBD1
size: .
DNA: TGTGCCAGCAGCGTAGACAGGGGGCCCCCAGAGACCCAGTACTTC
CDR3: CASSVDRGPPETQYF

V: TRBV10-3
J: TRBJ1-1
D: TRBD1
size: once
DNA: TGTGCCATCAGGGGAGCAGGGGGCAACACTGAAGCTTTCTTT
CDR3: CAIRGAGGNTEAFF

V: TRBV7-9
J: TRBJ1-3
D: TRBD1
size: .
DNA: TGTGCCAGCAGAAGTGACAGGGGGGGAAACACCATATATTTT
CDR3: CASRSDRGGNTIYF

V: TRBV19
J: TRBJ1-1
D: .
size: few
DNA: TGTGCCAGTAGCGTAGGTATGAACACTGAAGCTTTCTTT
CDR3: CASSVGMNTEAFF

V: TRBV18
J: TRBJ2-5
D: .
size: .
DNA: TGTGCCAGCTCACTGGACAGAGAGACCCAGTACTTC
CDR3: CASSLDRETQYF

V: TRBV5-1
J: TRBJ1-1
D: .
size: .
DNA: TGCGCCAGCAGCCCGAACATAGACGCTGAAGCTTTCTTT
CDR3: CASSPNIDAEAFF

V: TRBV9
J: TRBJ1-2
D: TRBD1
size: .
DNA: TGTGCCAGCGGGCGAGGCGATCAGGGGGCAAGGGGCTACACCTTC
CDR3: CASGRGDQGARGYTF

V: TRBV18
J: TRBJ2-7
D: TRBD1
size: .
DNA: TGTGCCAGCTCGTCGAGACAGGGGCGGAATGTCTACGAGCAGTACTTC
CDR3: CASSSRQGRNVYEQYF

V: TRBV5-1
J: TRBJ1-2
D: .
size: .
DNA: TGCGCCAGCAGCTTGACAGGGTCTAACTATGGCTACACCTTC
CDR3: CASSLTGSNYGYTF

V: TRBV19
J: TRBJ1-2
D: .
size: .
DNA: TGTGCCAGTAGTCGCACACGTTGGGGCGGCGGAAACTTTAACTATGGCTACACCTTC
CDR3: CASSRTRWGGGNFNYGYTF

V: TRBV6-5
J: TRBJ1-1
D: .
size: .
DNA: TGTGCCAGCATCGCCCCCGGGGGGAGGGAAGCTTTCTTT
CDR3: CASIAPGGREAFF

V: TRBV6-5
J: TRBJ1-4
D: .
size: many
DNA: TGTGCCAGCAGTTTTGAGGGAGCAACTAATGAAAAACTGTTTTTT
CDR3: CASSFEGATNEKLFF

V: TRBV29-1
J: TRBJ1-1
D: .
size: few
DNA: TGCAGCGTTGAGATACAGAACACTGAAGCTTTCTTT
CDR3: CSVEIQNTEAFF

V: TRBV19
J: TRBJ1-5
D: TRBD1
size: .
DNA: TGTGCCAGTAGTAGGACAGGGAGTGAGCAGCCCCAGCATTTT
CDR3: CASSRTGSEQPQHF

V: TRBV6-2/TRBV6-3
J: TRBJ2-5
D: TRBD2
size: .
DNA: TGTGCCAGCAGTCGCACTAGCGGGGGGAGCAAGACCCAGTACTTC
CDR3: CASSRTSGGSKTQYF

V: TRBV4-2
J: TRBJ1-4
D: .
size: .
DNA: TGTGCCAGCAGCCCCCGGGAGGAAGAAAAACTGTTTTTT
CDR3: CASSPREEEKLFF

V: TRBV9
J: TRBJ2-7
D: .
size: .
DNA: TGTGCCAGCAGCGTATCGGACAGCCAATCCTACGAGCAGTACTTC
CDR3: CASSVSDSQSYEQYF

V: TRBV27
J: TRBJ1-2
D: TRBD1
size: .
DNA: TGTGCCAGCAGTTTGGGGACAGGGCAGGACTATGGCTACACCTTC
CDR3: CASSLGTGQDYGYTF

V: TRBV5-1
J: TRBJ2-5
D: .
size: .
DNA: TGCGCCAGCAGCTTAGGCTTCCTCGAAGGGTACCAAGAGACCCAGTACTTC
CDR3: CASSLGFLEGYQETQYF

V: TRBV6-5
J: TRBJ1-2
D: .
size: once
DNA: TGTGCCAGCAGCACAAATAACTATGGCTACACCTTC
CDR3: CASSTNNYGYTF

V: TRBV4-1
J: TRBJ2-1
D: TRBD2
size: .
DNA: TGCGCCAGCAGCTCGGGGGGCTCCTACAATGAGCAGTTCTTC
CDR3: CASSSGGSYNEQFF

V: TRBV2
J: TRBJ1-6
D: TRBD1
size: .
DNA: TGTGCCAGCAGTGAAGGAGGGGGCCTTATATATAATTCACCCCTCCACTTT
CDR3: CASSEGGGLIYNSPLHF